The clone carrying this T cell receptor beta chain was found many times. The target antigen is unknown. This sample is part of a study of T cells in Graves' hyperthyroidism and ophthalmopathy. Across the study: Any treatment followed the collection of peripheral blood at initial diagnosis. Whole-study findings and limits: Most expanded thyroid clonotypes above 0.001 also appeared in blood.

Uncontrolled infection, other autoimmune disease, pregnancy or lactation led to exclusion. From approximately 9.3 ml of fresh peripheral blood, PBMCs were isolated. Trimming took 0 bases from V and 6 from J, leaving 8 bases between them. Germline V lookup: CDR1 MNHEY, CDR2 SMNVEV (reference sequence). This CDR3 contains 13 residues. Authors of the study amplified TCR beta CDR3 regions from RNA transcripts. The HTBI set primed first-round TCR CDR3 RT-PCR. TCRdb independently ran MiXCR on the multiplex PCR reads; one entry per CDR3 protein. The table records 350,000 or so distinct CDR3 sequences, 15% to 20% of them present only once.

The sample was blood. The sequence was collected from a woman between 35 and 50 years old with Graves' ophthalmopathy. The rearrangement joins TRBV27 to TRBJ1-1; D is ambiguous. The CDR3: CASSLSGIPEAFF. The CDR3 coding sequence is TGTGCCAGCAGTTTATCAGGGATTCCTGAAGCTTTCTTT.